This entry concerns a single T cell receptor (beta chain). This specimen comes from a study of CD8 T cells in Susac syndrome. Diagnostic criteria for definite or probable disease, in their recently defined form, were met by the patients with Susac syndrome. Reverse transcription used roughly 0.45 to 1 ug RNA and random hexamers. A single record per CDR3 protein comes from TCRdb applying MiXCR to the immunoSEQ multiplex PCR reads. Among some 200,000 distinct CDR3 sequences listed, 75% to 95% were seen once. The CDR3 totals 12 residues. Between the trimmed V and J ends, which lost 5 bases and 8 bases, there was a span of 9 bases.

The sequenced sample was CD4+ T cells from PBMCs. This chain joins TRBV12-3 or TRBV12-4 and TRBJ1-4; D unresolved. This clonotype originated in a human donor with Susac syndrome. The CDR3 reads CASSQQWEKLFF. In DNA form, the CDR3 reads TGTGCCAGCAGTCAACAGTGGGAAAAACTGTTTTTT.